This TCR beta chain was recovered during a study of blood T cells in healthy people across ages. Next came a second PCR, run for about 7 to 12 cycles, which used a sample-barcoded 5' primer along with a J-beta primer mix. TCRdb passed the 5' RACE reads through MiXCR, listing each CDR3 protein once. The sample records more than 500,000 distinct CDR3 sequences, about 25% being singletons. This CDR3 region has 12 residues. V lost 4 bases and J 6 bases, leaving 9 bases between the germline ends. The germline CDR1 and CDR2 sequences are SQVTM and ANQGSEA. The sample also formed part of further work on T cells of mothers and their children.

The sequenced material came from blood. The genes are TRBV29-1 and TRBJ2-2; no firm D call. This sequence originates from a boy younger than 10 in good health. As DNA, the CDR3 is TGCAGCGTTGGTTTCGGCCCCGGGGAGCTGTTTTTT. Translating gives CSVGFGPGELFF.